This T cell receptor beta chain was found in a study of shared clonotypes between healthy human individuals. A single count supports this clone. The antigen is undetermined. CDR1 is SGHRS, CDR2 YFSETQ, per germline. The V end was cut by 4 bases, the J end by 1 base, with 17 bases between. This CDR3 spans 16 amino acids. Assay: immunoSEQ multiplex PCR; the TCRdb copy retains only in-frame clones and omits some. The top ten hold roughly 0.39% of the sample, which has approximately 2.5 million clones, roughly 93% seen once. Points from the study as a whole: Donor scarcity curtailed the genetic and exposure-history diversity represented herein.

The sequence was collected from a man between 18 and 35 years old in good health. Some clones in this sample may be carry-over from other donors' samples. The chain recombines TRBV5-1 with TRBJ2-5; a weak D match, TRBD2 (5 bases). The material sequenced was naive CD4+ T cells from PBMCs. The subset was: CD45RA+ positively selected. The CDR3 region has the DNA TGCGCCAGCAGCGAATACGGGGTCGGCTTCCAAGAGACCCAGTACTTC. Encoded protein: CASSEYGVGFQETQYF.